The T cell receptor beta chain under discussion was sequenced for a study of CD8+ T cells in alopecia areata. Study background: Tofacitinib was taken orally by treated patients, and the dose was 5 to 10 mg twice daily. People stayed on tofacitinib for 6 to 18 months, then stopped the drug for 6 months. Findings and caveats of the study: In scalp samples, resident alphabeta T cells of normal skin are also sequenced. Especially in alopecia totalis/universalis, lesional scalp showed greater clonality than normal scalp did.

Treatment specified: oral pan-JAK inhibitor, 5-10 mg twice daily. cDNA prepared by RNA extraction and subsequent reverse transcription served as the template for sequencing. Some clones are missing from TCRdb's copy, which holds only in-frame ones; the method was immunoSEQ multiplex PCR. This table has more than 130,000 clones, approximately 80% appearing once. This clone was counted a few times. Its specificity is unknown. This specimen was CD8+ T cells sorted from blood, taken at week 4, from a patient treated with tofacitinib. The receptor was derived from a human donor with alopecia areata.

This CDR3 is CASSLNSGHRVVNEQFF. The CDR3 DNA sequence: TGTGCCAGCAGCTTAAACTCGGGGCATCGGGTTGTCAATGAGCAGTTCTTC. The chain employs TRBV7-9 and TRBJ2-1; D is perhaps TRBD1 or TRBD2 (5 bases each). V was clipped by 2 bases and J by 6 bases, with 20 bases between them. Looked up from germline, CDR1 is SEHNR and CDR2 is FQNEAQ (reference sequence). The CDR3 loop spans 17 amino acids.